This is a list of T cell receptor beta chains from one sample in a study of T cell repertoires in cytomegalovirus infection. The antigens for these receptors are not known. TCRdb re-called the reads with MiXCR, one entry per CDR3 protein. There are approximately 83,000 distinct CDR3 sequences in the sample; more than 20% occur only once, and roughly 50% lies in the top ten. This specimen was CD8+ T cells from cultured PBMCs, taken from culture after CMV antigen stimulation. These receptors all come from a human donor in good health (CMV status not recorded). Some clones in this sample may be carry-over from other donors' samples. Each CDR3 is given with its conserved first and last residue. The order of the fields is V gene, D gene, clone size, J gene, CDR3 DNA, CDR3 protein. A D gene is named only where the DNA matches it firmly. Clone size is given for some rows only: seen once, a few or many times, or a class if the clone is expanded.

V gene: TRBV7-9
D gene: TRBD1
clone size: many
J gene: TRBJ1-1
CDR3 DNA: TGTGCCAGCAGCTTAGCGCCGGGGACAGTGAACACTGAAGCTTTCTTT
CDR3 protein: CASSLAPGTVNTEAFF

V gene: TRBV19
D gene: TRBD1
clone size: NA
J gene: TRBJ2-4
CDR3 DNA: TGTGCCAGTACCCCGACAGGACAGGGAGGACTAGCCAAAAACATTCAGTACTTC
CDR3 protein: CASTPTGQGGLAKNIQYF

V gene: TRBV10-3
D gene: NA
clone size: NA
J gene: TRBJ2-3
CDR3 DNA: TGTGCCATCAGTGAGGGGGATACGCAGTATTTT
CDR3 protein: CAISEGDTQYF

V gene: TRBV10-3
D gene: NA
clone size: many
J gene: TRBJ1-1
CDR3 DNA: TGTGCCATCAGCGGAGGGGAGAACACTGAAGCTTTCTTT
CDR3 protein: CAISGGENTEAFF

V gene: TRBV5-4
D gene: NA
clone size: NA
J gene: TRBJ2-5
CDR3 DNA: TGTGCCAGCAGCTTGCCAGCGGACCAAGAGACCCAGTACTTC
CDR3 protein: CASSLPADQETQYF

V gene: TRBV24-1
D gene: NA
clone size: NA
J gene: TRBJ1-2
CDR3 DNA: TGTGCCACCAGTGATTTGAGCATCCTCGATGGCTACACCTTC
CDR3 protein: CATSDLSILDGYTF

V gene: TRBV6-8
D gene: NA
clone size: NA
J gene: TRBJ2-3
CDR3 DNA: TGTGCCAGCAGCCCGACGGCGAGTCTAGATACGCAGTATTTT
CDR3 protein: CASSPTASLDTQYF

V gene: TRBV28
D gene: TRBD1
clone size: NA
J gene: TRBJ2-7
CDR3 DNA: TGTGCCAGCAGTCACCACCCCGAGACAGGGGGCTTCGAGCAGTACTTC
CDR3 protein: CASSHHPETGGFEQYF

V gene: TRBV7-9
D gene: NA
clone size: NA
J gene: TRBJ2-3
CDR3 DNA: TGTGCCAGCAGTTACCGGCCCCAGGACCAGTATTTT
CDR3 protein: CASSYRPQDQYF

V gene: TRBV29-1
D gene: NA
clone size: NA
J gene: TRBJ1-1
CDR3 DNA: TGCAGCGTTGTTAAGGTTGTTGAAGCTTTCTTT
CDR3 protein: CSVVKVVEAFF

V gene: TRBV6-2/TRBV6-3
D gene: NA
clone size: NA
J gene: TRBJ2-7
CDR3 DNA: TGTGCCAGCAGTTACTCGCTACAGGGCTACGAGCAGTACTTC
CDR3 protein: CASSYSLQGYEQYF

V gene: TRBV7-6
D gene: NA
clone size: NA
J gene: TRBJ2-1
CDR3 DNA: TGTGCCAGCAGCTCCTGGGGGACTCCAGTCAATGAGCAGTTCTTC
CDR3 protein: CASSSWGTPVNEQFF

V gene: TRBV5-1
D gene: NA
clone size: few
J gene: TRBJ1-2
CDR3 DNA: TGCGCCAGGTTCGTGGGCCCGGCAGCTAACTATGGCTACACCTTC
CDR3 protein: CARFVGPAANYGYTF

V gene: TRBV20-1
D gene: NA
clone size: NA
J gene: TRBJ2-3
CDR3 DNA: TGCAGTGCTAGAGTAGCAGGAACCACAGATACGCAGTATTTT
CDR3 protein: CSARVAGTTDTQYF

V gene: TRBV30
D gene: NA
clone size: NA
J gene: TRBJ1-6
CDR3 DNA: TGTGCCTGGTCGGCGGGGGGTTATAATTCACCCCTCCACTTT
CDR3 protein: CAWSAGGYNSPLHF

V gene: TRBV5-1
D gene: TRBD2
clone size: few
J gene: TRBJ2-3
CDR3 DNA: TGCGCCAGCAGCTTGTTCCCTAGCGGGAACACAGATACGCAGTATTTT
CDR3 protein: CASSLFPSGNTDTQYF

V gene: TRBV3-1
D gene: NA
clone size: few
J gene: TRBJ1-6
CDR3 DNA: TGTGCCAGCAGCCAACGAGAGGGGCTTAATTCACCCCTCCACTTT
CDR3 protein: CASSQREGLNSPLHF

V gene: TRBV20-1
D gene: NA
clone size: many
J gene: TRBJ2-3
CDR3 DNA: TGCAGTGCTAGAGATAATTACATAAGCACAGATACGCAGTATTTT
CDR3 protein: CSARDNYISTDTQYF

V gene: TRBV4-1
D gene: NA
clone size: few
J gene: TRBJ1-3
CDR3 DNA: TGCGCCAGCAGCCAAGAGCCCTCTGGGGGCCGAAACACCATATATTTT
CDR3 protein: CASSQEPSGGRNTIYF

V gene: TRBV7-9
D gene: TRBD1
clone size: many
J gene: TRBJ2-7
CDR3 DNA: TGTGCCAGCAGCTCCGCCGGGACAGAAGCCTACGAGCAGTACTTC
CDR3 protein: CASSSAGTEAYEQYF

V gene: TRBV30
D gene: NA
clone size: NA
J gene: TRBJ1-1
CDR3 DNA: TGTGCCTGGAGTGGCAGACAGAACACTGAAGCTTTCTTT
CDR3 protein: CAWSGRQNTEAFF

V gene: TRBV7-9
D gene: NA
clone size: many
J gene: TRBJ2-7
CDR3 DNA: TGTGCCAGCAGCCAGGGACCGACGCACAGTGAGCAGTACTTC
CDR3 protein: CASSQGPTHSEQYF